The clone carrying this T cell receptor (beta chain) was recorded many times. Its matching antigen is unknown. The sample belongs to a study of breast tumors, draining lymph nodes, adjacent tissues. Breast cancer patients provided tissue from their axillary draining lymph nodes. General study findings and limits: Tumor TCR diversity was below lymph nodes but above nontumor tissue. Tumor T cell lymph node origin was a supported hypothesis, not proven.

TCRdb called the multiplex PCR reads again in MiXCR, with one record for every CDR3 protein. The sample yields roughly 100,000 distinct CDR3 sequences, approximately 28% seen once. After removal of 2 bases from V and 0 bases from J, the junction contained 3 bases not matched to a gene. The CDR3 is 15 residues long. Germline V gene data show CDR1 as SGHRS and CDR2 as YFSETQ. This sequence was found in a female donor with breast cancer. Some clones in this sample may be carry-over from other donors' samples. Sequenced: axillary lymph node tissue. This chain connects TRBV5-1 to TRBJ1-2; 8 bases line up with TRBD1. The CDR3 sequence: CASSFRTGSNYGYTF. CDR3 in DNA: TGCGCCAGCAGCTTTAGGACAGGGTCTAACTATGGCTACACCTTC.